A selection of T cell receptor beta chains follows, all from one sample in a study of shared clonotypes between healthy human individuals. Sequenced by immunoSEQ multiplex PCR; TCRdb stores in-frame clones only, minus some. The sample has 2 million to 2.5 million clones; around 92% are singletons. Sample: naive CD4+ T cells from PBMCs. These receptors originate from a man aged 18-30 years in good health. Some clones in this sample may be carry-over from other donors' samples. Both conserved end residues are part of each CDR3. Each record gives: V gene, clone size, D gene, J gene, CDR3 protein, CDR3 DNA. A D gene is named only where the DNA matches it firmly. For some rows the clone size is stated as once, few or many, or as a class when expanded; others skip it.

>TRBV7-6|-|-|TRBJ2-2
CASSLGGAGTANTGELFF
TGTGCCAGCAGCTTAGGGGGGGCCGGGACAGCCAACACCGGGGAGCTGTTTTTT
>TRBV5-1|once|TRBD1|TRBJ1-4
CASSRDRAGEKLFF
TGCGCCAGCAGCCGAGACAGGGCCGGCGAAAAACTGTTTTTT
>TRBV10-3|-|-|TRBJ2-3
CAISERLASDTQYF
TGTGCCATCAGTGAGAGGCTAGCGTCAGATACGCAGTATTTT
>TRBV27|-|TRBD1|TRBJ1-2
CASSRQGLNYGYTF
TGTGCCAGCAGTAGACAGGGGCTCAACTATGGCTACACCTTC
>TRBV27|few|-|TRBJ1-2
CASSLGQGGYTF
TGTGCCAGCAGTTTGGGCCAGGGGGGCTACACCTTC
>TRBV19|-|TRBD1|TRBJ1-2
CASSISTGGVYGYTF
TGTGCCAGTAGTATCTCTACAGGGGGCGTCTATGGCTACACCTTC
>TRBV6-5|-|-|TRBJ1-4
CASSYSGGLGEKLFF
TGTGCCAGCAGTTACTCTGGGGGCCTAGGGGAAAAACTGTTTTTT
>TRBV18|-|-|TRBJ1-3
CASSPAGSGNTIYF
TGTGCCAGCTCACCAGCGGGGTCTGGAAACACCATATATTTT
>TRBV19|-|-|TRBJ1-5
CARDLHPPQHF
TGTGCCAGGGACCTTCACCCCCCCCAGCATTTT
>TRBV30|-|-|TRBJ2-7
CAHRSTPYEQYF
TGTGCCCACCGATCGACCCCCTACGAGCAGTACTTC
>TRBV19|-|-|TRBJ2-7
CASSVRGGDEQYF
TGTGCCAGTAGTGTGAGAGGGGGAGACGAGCAGTACTTC
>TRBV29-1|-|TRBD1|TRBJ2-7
CSAWDRTYEQYF
TGCAGCGCCTGGGACAGGACCTACGAGCAGTACTTC
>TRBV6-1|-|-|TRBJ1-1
CASSERGSTGEAFF
TGTGCCAGCAGTGAACGGGGATCAACTGGGGAAGCTTTCTTT
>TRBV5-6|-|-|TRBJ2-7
CARDLRTANTYEQYF
TGTGCCAGGGACTTACGTACAGCGAACACCTACGAGCAGTACTTC
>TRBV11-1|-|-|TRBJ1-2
CASSLARAANYGYTF
TGTGCCAGCAGCTTAGCACGGGCGGCTAACTATGGCTACACCTTC
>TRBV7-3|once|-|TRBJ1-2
CASSSSGATGGYTF
TGTGCCAGCAGCTCGTCAGGGGCAACAGGTGGCTACACCTTC
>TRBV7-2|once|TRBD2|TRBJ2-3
CASSSSGITDTQYF
TGTGCCAGCAGCTCTAGCGGAATCACAGATACGCAGTATTTT
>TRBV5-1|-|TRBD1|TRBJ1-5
CASSADDRGNQPQHF
TGCGCCAGCAGCGCAGACGACAGGGGCAATCAGCCCCAGCATTTT
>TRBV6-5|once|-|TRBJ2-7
CASSYGRGLYEQYF
TGTGCCAGCAGTTACGGTCGGGGGCTCTACGAGCAGTACTTC
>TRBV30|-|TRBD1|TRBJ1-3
CAWSGGTGVRGAGNTIYF
TGTGCCTGGAGTGGCGGGACAGGGGTGAGGGGTGCTGGAAACACCATATATTTT
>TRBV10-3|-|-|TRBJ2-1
CAISGQGSYNEQFF
TGTGCCATCAGTGGTCAGGGGTCCTACAATGAGCAGTTCTTC
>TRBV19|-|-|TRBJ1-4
CASSLFGAGDNEKLFF
TGTGCCAGTAGTTTATTCGGGGCAGGGGATAATGAAAAACTGTTTTTT
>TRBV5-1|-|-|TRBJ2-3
CASSLGRGWGTDTQYF
TGCGCCAGCAGCTTGGGACGGGGATGGGGCACAGATACGCAGTATTTT
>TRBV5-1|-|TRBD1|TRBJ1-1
CASSWAGTGGTEAFF
TGCGCCAGCAGCTGGGCGGGGACAGGGGGAACTGAAGCTTTCTTT